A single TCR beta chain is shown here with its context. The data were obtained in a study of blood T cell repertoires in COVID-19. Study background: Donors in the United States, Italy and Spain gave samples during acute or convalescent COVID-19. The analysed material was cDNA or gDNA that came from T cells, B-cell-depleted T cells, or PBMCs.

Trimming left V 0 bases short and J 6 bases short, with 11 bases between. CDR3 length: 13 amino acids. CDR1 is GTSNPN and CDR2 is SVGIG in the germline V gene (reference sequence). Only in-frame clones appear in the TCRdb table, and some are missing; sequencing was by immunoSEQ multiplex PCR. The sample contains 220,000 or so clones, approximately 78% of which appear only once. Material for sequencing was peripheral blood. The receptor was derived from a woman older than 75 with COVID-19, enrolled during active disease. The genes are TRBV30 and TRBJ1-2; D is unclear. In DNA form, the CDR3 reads TGTGCCTGGAGTGTACGTCCGAGGGATGGCTACACCTTC. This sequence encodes CAWSVRPRDGYTF.